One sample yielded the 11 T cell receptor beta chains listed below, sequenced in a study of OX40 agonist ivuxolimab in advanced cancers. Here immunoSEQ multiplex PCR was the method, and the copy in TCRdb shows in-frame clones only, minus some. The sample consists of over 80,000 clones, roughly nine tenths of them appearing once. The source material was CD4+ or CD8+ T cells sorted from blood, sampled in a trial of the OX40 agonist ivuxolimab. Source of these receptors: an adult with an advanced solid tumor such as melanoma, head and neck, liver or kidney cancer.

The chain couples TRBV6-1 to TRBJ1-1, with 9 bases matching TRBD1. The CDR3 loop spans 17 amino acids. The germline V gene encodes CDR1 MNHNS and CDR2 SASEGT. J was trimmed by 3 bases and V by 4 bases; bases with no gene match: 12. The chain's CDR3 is CASSAYGTGIGDTEAFF. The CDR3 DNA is TGTGCCAGCAGTGCCTACGGGACAGGGATTGGGGACACTGAAGCTTTCTTT.

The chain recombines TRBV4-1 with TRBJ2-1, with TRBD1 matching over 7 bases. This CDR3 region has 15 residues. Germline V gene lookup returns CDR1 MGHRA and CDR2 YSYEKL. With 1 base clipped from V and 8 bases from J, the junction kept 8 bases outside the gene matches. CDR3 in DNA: TGCGCCAGCAGCCAAGCGCACTTGGGACAGTATGAGCAGTTCTTC. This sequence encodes CASSQAHLGQYEQFF.

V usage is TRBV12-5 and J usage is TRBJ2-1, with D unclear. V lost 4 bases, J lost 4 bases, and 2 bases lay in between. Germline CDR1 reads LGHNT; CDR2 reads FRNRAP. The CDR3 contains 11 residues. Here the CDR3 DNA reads TGTGCTAGTGGTTCTTACAATGAGCAGTTCTTC. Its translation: CASGSYNEQFF.

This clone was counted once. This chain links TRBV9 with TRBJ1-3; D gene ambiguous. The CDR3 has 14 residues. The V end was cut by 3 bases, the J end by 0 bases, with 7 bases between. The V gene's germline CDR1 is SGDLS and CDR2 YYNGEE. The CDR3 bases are TGTGCCAGCAGCGATCAGTCCTCTGGAAACACCATATATTTT. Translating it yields CASSDQSSGNTIYF. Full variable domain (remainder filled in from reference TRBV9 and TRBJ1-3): DSGVTQTPKHLITATGQRVTLRCSPRSGDLSVYWYQQSLDQGLQFLIQYYNGEERAKGNILERFSAQQFPDLHSELNLSSLELGDSALYFCASSDQSSGNTIYFGEGSWLTVV.

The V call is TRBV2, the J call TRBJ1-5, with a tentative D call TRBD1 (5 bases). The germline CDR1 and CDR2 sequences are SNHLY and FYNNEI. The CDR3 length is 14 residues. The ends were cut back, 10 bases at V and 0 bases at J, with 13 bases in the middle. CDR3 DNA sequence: TGTGCCATCAACGACAGATATAGCAATCAGCCCCAGCATTTT. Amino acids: CAINDRYSNQPQHF.

The CDR3 region has the DNA TGTGCCAGCAGCTTAGCGGGACTGGCTAGCACAGATACGCAGTATTTT. Translating gives CASSLAGLASTDTQYF. The genes are TRBV7-2 and TRBJ2-3, with D perhaps matching TRBD2 (6 bases). V was clipped by 0 bases and J by 0 bases, with 10 bases between them. From germline, CDR1 is SGHTA and CDR2 FQGNSA. The CDR3 totals 16 residues.

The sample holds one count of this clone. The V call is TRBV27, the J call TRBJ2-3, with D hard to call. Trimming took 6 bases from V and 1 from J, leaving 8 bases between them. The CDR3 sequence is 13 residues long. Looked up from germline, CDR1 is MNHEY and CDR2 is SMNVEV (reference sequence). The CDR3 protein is CASRQIGTDTQYF. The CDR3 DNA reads TGTGCCAGCAGACAGATTGGCACAGATACGCAGTATTTT.

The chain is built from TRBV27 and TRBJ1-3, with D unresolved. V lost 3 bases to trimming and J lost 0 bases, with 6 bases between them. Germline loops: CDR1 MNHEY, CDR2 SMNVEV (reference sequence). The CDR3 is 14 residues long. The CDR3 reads CASSFESSGNTIYF. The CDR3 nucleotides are TGTGCCAGCAGTTTTGAGAGCTCTGGAAACACCATATATTTT.

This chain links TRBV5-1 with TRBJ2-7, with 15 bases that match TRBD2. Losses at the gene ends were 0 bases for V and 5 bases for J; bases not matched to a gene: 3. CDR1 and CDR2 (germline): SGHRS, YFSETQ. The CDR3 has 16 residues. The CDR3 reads CASSLGTSGRVHEQYF. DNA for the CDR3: TGCGCCAGCAGCTTGGGGACTAGCGGGAGGGTACACGAGCAGTACTTC. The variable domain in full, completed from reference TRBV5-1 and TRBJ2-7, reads KAGVTQTPRYLIKTRGQQVTLSCSPISGHRSVSWYQQTPGQGLQFLFEYFSETQRNKGNFPGRFSGRQFSNSRSEMNVSTLELGDSALYLCASSLGTSGRVHEQYFGPGTRLTVT.

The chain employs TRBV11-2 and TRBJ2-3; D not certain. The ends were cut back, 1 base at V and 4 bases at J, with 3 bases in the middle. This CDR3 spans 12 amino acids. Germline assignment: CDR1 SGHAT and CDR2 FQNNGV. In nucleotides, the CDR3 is TGTGCCAGCAGCTTAGGGGCAGATACGCAGTATTTT. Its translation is CASSLGADTQYF.

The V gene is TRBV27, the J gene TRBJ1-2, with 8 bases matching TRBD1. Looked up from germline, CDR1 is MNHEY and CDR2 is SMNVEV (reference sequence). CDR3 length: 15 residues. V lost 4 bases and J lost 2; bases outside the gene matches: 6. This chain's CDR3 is CASSSTGGVNYGYTF. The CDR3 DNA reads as TGTGCCAGCAGTTCCACAGGGGGAGTAAACTATGGCTACACCTTC.